The 2 T cell receptor beta chains below all came from one sample that was sequenced in a study of CD8+CD57+ T cells in acquired aplastic anemia. The study profiled TCR beta VDJ and CDR3 using genomic DNA as template. In TCRdb, the reads were re-called with MiXCR into one record per CDR3 protein. The repertoire consists of around 200,000 distinct CDR3 sequences, with approximately 60% occurring once and the leading ten covering 25% to 35%. Sequencing was carried out using sorted CD4+, CD8+, or CD8+CD57+ T cells (not recorded which) from PBMCs. These TCRs come from a human donor in good health.

The chain is built from TRBV7-9 and TRBJ2-2, with 10 bases lining up with TRBD1. The CDR3 has 16 amino acids. Per the germline V gene, CDR1 is SEHNR and CDR2 is FQNEAQ (reference sequence). V was clipped by 6 bases and J by 3 bases; unmatched bases: 7. The CDR3 loop is CASRSLGQGYTGELFF. The CDR3 DNA follows: TGTGCCAGCAGATCCCTGGGACAGGGGTACACCGGGGAGCTGTTTTTT.

CDR3: CARGTGVGEQYF. DNA of the CDR3: TGCGCCAGGGGAACAGGGGTTGGGGAGCAGTACTTC. The J gene is TRBJ2-7, the V gene TRBV10-1, with 7 positions matching TRBD1. This CDR3 spans 12 amino acids. The germline V gene encodes CDR1 WNHNN and CDR2 SYGVQD (reference sequence). Unmatched junction bases numbered 9, after V lost 9 bases and J lost 7 bases.